This T cell receptor beta chain is from a study of blood T cells in healthy people across ages. The authors drew about 9.5 milliliters of peripheral blood from each donor. Extraction of total RNA produced a minimum of 5.5 micrograms from each sample. A second PCR, run for about 6 to 12 cycles, used a sample-barcoded 5' primer plus a J-beta primer mix. TCRdb re-derived calls from the 5' RACE reads in MiXCR, one entry per CDR3 protein. The sample holds roughly 800,000 distinct CDR3 sequences; approximately 53% are singletons and the top ten take about 42%. The CDR3 consists of 15 residues. The V gene's germline CDR1 is SGHTA and CDR2 FQGNSA. Trimming took 5 bases from V and 1 from J, leaving 12 bases between them.

The gene calls are TRBV7-2 and TRBJ1-5; D may be TRBD1 (5 bases). The TCR originated in an older man in good health. The sequenced material came from blood. The CDR3 here is CASSPPGRSNQPQHF. For the CDR3, the DNA is TGTGCCAGCAGCCCGCCGGGACGGAGCAATCAGCCCCAGCATTTT.